Each of the 19 T cell receptor beta chains below was sequenced from the same sample in a study of T-cell memory formation after mild COVID-19. A single record per CDR3 protein comes from TCRdb applying MiXCR to the 5' RACE reads. The sample includes roughly 28,000 distinct CDR3 sequences, around 10% of them seen just once. Source material: PBMCs or a T cell subset sorted from them (not recorded which). These receptor sequences come from an adult woman who had mild COVID-19 (a few samples of this study predate the infection). Cell type and time point are not known.

The chain has TRBV7-2 and TRBJ2-1; 11 bases fit TRBD2. V was pared by 5 bases and J by 6 bases, with 6 bases of the junction left unmatched. Germline V lookup: CDR1 SGHTA, CDR2 FQGNSA. The length of the CDR3 is 15 residues. In nucleotides, the CDR3 is TGTGCCAGCAGCCCACTAGCGGGAGTTCGCAATGAGCAGTTCTTC. It codes for CASSPLAGVRNEQFF.

The V gene is TRBV10-3, the J gene TRBJ1-1; D is unresolved. The V and J ends lost 5 bases and 8 bases respectively, with 15 bases between them. This CDR3 region has 13 residues. Germline lookup yields CDR1 ENHRY and CDR2 SYGVKD. The CDR3 region is CAISSQERSEAFF. The CDR3 nucleotides read TGTGCCATCAGTTCGCAGGAGAGATCAGAAGCTTTCTTT.

In its sample, this clonotype was seen many times. V and J are TRBV5-6 and TRBJ2-1; 10 bases are shared with TRBD1. V gave up 4 bases and J gave up 3 bases; unmatched junction bases: 10. The length of the CDR3 is 17 residues. Germline V gives CDR1 SGHDT, CDR2 YYEEEE. CDR3 protein: CASSETGGTALYNEQFF. The DNA for the CDR3 is TGTGCCAGCAGCGAGACAGGGGGCACTGCCCTCTACAATGAGCAGTTCTTC.

This clonotype was seen at least ten times. The chain links TRBV18 to TRBJ1-1; TRBD1 might be the D (5 bases). Per germline, CDR1 KGHSH and CDR2 LQKENI. The germline V and J ends were trimmed by 6 bases and 10 bases, with 15 bases remaining between them. The CDR3 runs to 12 residues. The CDR3 DNA reads TGTGCCAGCTCCCCTACCCAGGGAGGAGCTTTCTTT. Residues: CASSPTQGGAFF.

This clonotype came up many times. The chain links TRBV25-1 to TRBJ1-4; D not certain. CDR3 length: 14 amino acids. The germline gives CDR1 MGHDK, CDR2 SYGVNS. V lost 4 bases and J lost 4, with 10 bases in between. The CDR3 coding sequence is TGTGCCAGCAGTGTTTCCGTGATTAATGAAAAACTGTTTTTT. This translates into CASSVSVINEKLFF.

This clonotype was seen many times. This chain links TRBV5-1 with TRBJ2-1; 9 positions match TRBD1. CDR3 length: 17 amino acids. Losses at the gene ends were 0 bases for V and 0 bases for J; bases not matched to a gene: 4. Per the germline V gene, CDR1 is SGHRS and CDR2 is YFSETQ. As DNA, the CDR3 is TGCGCCAGCAGCTTGGGTGGGACAGGGAGCTCCTACAATGAGCAGTTCTTC. Its translation is CASSLGGTGSSYNEQFF.

This clonotype has at least ten counts. The V and J genes are TRBV29-1 and TRBJ2-5; TRBD1 is a possible D gene (6 bases). The CDR3 runs 13 residues. Germline V lookup: CDR1 SQVTM, CDR2 ANQGSEA. Trimming shortened V by 6 bases and J by 5 bases, and 16 bases separated the two germline ends. The CDR3 nucleotides are TGCAGCGTCTTGGAACAGGGTAGGGAGACCCAGTACTTC. Translating gives CSVLEQGRETQYF.

This clonotype was observed many times. The rearrangement joins TRBV11-1 to TRBJ2-6; no firm D call. V was cut by 3 bases and J by 0 bases, with 3 bases left in between. This CDR3 spans 14 amino acids. Germline CDR1 reads SGHAT; CDR2 reads FQDESV (reference sequence). CDR3 coding DNA: TGTGCCAGCAGCTTGGTCTCTGGGGCCAACGTCCTGACTTTC. Protein product: CASSLVSGANVLTF. Drawing the rest from reference TRBV11-1 and TRBJ2-6, the complete variable domain is EAEVAQSPRYKITEKSQAVAFWCDPISGHATLYWYRQILGQGPELLVQFQDESVVDDSQLPKDRFSAERLKGVDSTLKIQPAELGDSAMYLCASSLVSGANVLTFGAGSRLTVL.

At least ten counts were recorded for this clonotype. The CDR3 here is CASKGPMTYEQYF. CDR3 nucleotides: TGCGCCAGCAAGGGGCCTATGACCTACGAGCAGTACTTC. The rearrangement joins TRBV5-1 to TRBJ2-7; weak D call: TRBD1 (5 bases). CDR3 length: 13 residues. V was shortened by 6 bases and J by 2 bases, with 12 bases between the two germline ends. In germline, CDR1 is SGHRS, CDR2 YFSETQ.

This clonotype was counted ten times or more. The CDR3 is CASSSSPGTGGDIQYF. CDR3 sequence (DNA): TGTGCCAGCAGCTCCTCCCCGGGGACAGGGGGGGACATTCAGTACTTC. The chain joins TRBV11-1 to TRBJ2-4, with TRBD1 matching over 11 bases. J gave up 8 bases and V 4 bases, and 10 bases lay outside the gene matches. Germline V gene data show CDR1 as SGHAT and CDR2 as FQDESV (reference sequence). The CDR3 consists of 16 residues.

This clonotype was picked up many times. Mismatch with germline at one junction end may stem from a read error. V is TRBV7-7 and J is TRBJ2-2; tentative D call: TRBD2 (7 bases). This CDR3 is built from 14 residues. Germline V gene sequence: CDR1 SSHAT, CDR2 FNYEAQ (reference sequence). This CDR3 reads CASSLGGATGELFF. The CDR3 nucleotides read TGTGCTAGCAGCTTAGGGGGGGCCACCGGGGAGCTGTTTTTT.

This clonotype was seen ten or more times. The rearrangement joins TRBV3-1 to TRBJ2-6; no reliable D call. The CDR3 loop spans 19 amino acids. Germline V gene lookup returns CDR1 LGHDT and CDR2 YNNKEL (reference sequence). Deletions cut 1 base from V and 0 bases from J, with 16 bases between. CDR3 sequence: CASSQGWGVRYSGANVLTF. In nucleotides, the CDR3 is TGTGCCAGCAGCCAAGGTTGGGGTGTAAGGTACTCTGGGGCCAACGTCCTGACTTTC.

As regards this clonotype: A read error may be the cause here, since a much bigger clone is one base away. The chain has TRBV6-6 and TRBJ1-2; tentative D call: TRBD1 (5 bases). The germline gives CDR1 MNHNY, CDR2 SVGAGI (reference sequence). Trimming took off 2 bases at V and 3 bases at J, with 22 bases between the two ends. The length of the CDR3 is 18 residues. CDR3 nucleotide sequence: TGTGCCAGCAGTTACCAACTAATACGGACAAGGGAGGACTATGGCTACACCTTC. The encoded protein is CASSYQLIRTREDYGYTF.

This clonotype was picked up many times. This sequence joins TRBV11-2 and TRBJ1-3; 7 bases fit TRBD1. This CDR3 region has 16 residues. Per germline, CDR1 SGHAT and CDR2 FQNNGV. Trimming cost V 5 bases and J 2 bases; bases outside gene matches: 9. The CDR3 loop is CASSARQGLTGNTIYF. CDR3 nucleotides: TGTGCCAGCAGCGCCCGACAGGGTCTGACTGGAAACACCATATATTTT.

There are many counts of this clonotype. V is TRBV10-3 and J is TRBJ1-4, with D perhaps matching TRBD1 (5 bases). This CDR3 has 13 amino acids. Trimming stripped 4 bases from V and 6 bases from J, with 9 bases between. CDR1 ENHRY and CDR2 SYGVKD come from the germline V gene. The CDR3 is CAISAGTDEKLFF. The CDR3 nucleotides read TGTGCCATCAGTGCCGGGACTGATGAAAAACTGTTTTTT.

At least ten counts were recorded for this clonotype. The chain combines TRBV20-1 with TRBJ1-2; weak D call: TRBD1 (5 bases). The CDR3 is 16 residues long. Germline V gene sequence: CDR1 DFQATT, CDR2 SNEGSKA (reference sequence). The ends were cut back, 0 bases at V and 2 bases at J, with 16 bases in the middle. CDR3 coding DNA: TGCAGTGCTAGAGATATGCGACAGCTAGAAAACTATGGCTACACCTTC. Translating gives CSARDMRQLENYGYTF.

Many counts were recorded for this clonotype. This rearrangement joins TRBV12-3 or TRBV12-4 to TRBJ1-1; the D gene is possibly TRBD1 (6 bases). Trimming left V 6 bases short and J 3 bases short, with 26 bases between. The CDR3 extends over 18 amino acids. The CDR3 protein is CASRSYRLGHREDTEAFF. CDR3 DNA: TGTGCCAGCAGATCGTATAGGTTGGGACACCGGGAAGACACTGAAGCTTTCTTT.

This clonotype occurred many times. The V and J genes are TRBV24-1 and TRBJ1-2, with a possible D match to TRBD1 (5 bases). V was pared by 4 bases and J by 5 bases, with 13 bases between. CDR3 size: 14 residues. Germline V gene data show CDR1 as KGHDR and CDR2 as SFDVKD. CDR3 in DNA: TGTGCCACCAGTGAACCGGGACGGCCATATGGCTACACCTTC. It specifies CATSEPGRPYGYTF.

Many counts were recorded for this clonotype. The gene calls are TRBV7-2 and TRBJ2-2, with TRBD1 as a possible D gene (5 bases). Germline V gene sequence: CDR1 SGHTA, CDR2 FQGNSA. V dropped 2 bases and J dropped 4 bases, with 8 bases sitting between them. CDR3 length equals 14 residues. The DNA of the CDR3 is TGTGCCAGCAGCTTACAGGGATCCACCGGGGAGCTGTTTTTT. Its protein product is CASSLQGSTGELFF.